This T cell receptor (beta chain) emerged from a study of radiation and T cells in renal cell carcinoma. The CDR3 extends over 16 amino acids. CDR1 is MGHRA and CDR2 is YSYEKL in the germline V gene. Germline trimming cut 1 base from V and 0 bases from J; bases unmatched to any gene: 2. Treatment noted: treatment-naive control, cytoreductive nephrectomy. Treatment-naive patients without radiation supplied the control tumors at nephrectomy. Sequenced control tumors were from over ten males and a few females, median age approximately 50. Broader study findings: Dominant CDR3 motifs occupied more repertoire in irradiated than control tumors. Only small tumor regions of around 1 g were sampled.

Here immunoSEQ multiplex PCR was the method, and the copy in TCRdb shows in-frame clones only, minus some. The sample holds roughly 3,500 clones, 76% seen once. Worth noting for this clone: Its target is unknown.

The receptor was isolated from a middle-aged man with renal cell carcinoma. Here the sequenced sample was tumor tissue, taken from a patient whose treatment was nephrectomy without radiotherapy. The chain recombines TRBV4-1 with TRBJ2-3; TRBD1 agrees at 9 bases. The CDR3 coding sequence is TGCGCCAGCAGCCAAGTGGGGACAGGGAGCACAGATACGCAGTATTTT. This translates into CASSQVGTGSTDTQYF.